This T cell receptor beta chain was documented in a study of monozygotic twins with inflammatory bowel disease. The study, taken as a whole, reports: Different subtypes (of T cells) could not be told apart from one another. The study supported no single strong signal or clonotype linked to IBD. Fewer shared clonotypes with others were found in IBD patients than in healthy twins, especially with disease activity.

The CDR3 runs to 13 residues. The V gene's germline CDR1 is SGHRS and CDR2 YFSETQ. Details on this clonotype: Antigen unknown.

With eight separate reactions per sample, the authors made cDNA. Using the 5' RACE reads, TCRdb records one entry per CDR3 protein without DNA. The sample features more than 100,000 distinct CDR3 sequences, with approximately 2% in its top ten. Material: blood. The sequence was collected from a human donor with ulcerative colitis or Crohn's disease, or a healthy co-twin of an affected twin (not recorded which). The chain carries TRBV5-1 and TRBJ1-2. The CDR3 protein is CASSLEGNYGYTF.